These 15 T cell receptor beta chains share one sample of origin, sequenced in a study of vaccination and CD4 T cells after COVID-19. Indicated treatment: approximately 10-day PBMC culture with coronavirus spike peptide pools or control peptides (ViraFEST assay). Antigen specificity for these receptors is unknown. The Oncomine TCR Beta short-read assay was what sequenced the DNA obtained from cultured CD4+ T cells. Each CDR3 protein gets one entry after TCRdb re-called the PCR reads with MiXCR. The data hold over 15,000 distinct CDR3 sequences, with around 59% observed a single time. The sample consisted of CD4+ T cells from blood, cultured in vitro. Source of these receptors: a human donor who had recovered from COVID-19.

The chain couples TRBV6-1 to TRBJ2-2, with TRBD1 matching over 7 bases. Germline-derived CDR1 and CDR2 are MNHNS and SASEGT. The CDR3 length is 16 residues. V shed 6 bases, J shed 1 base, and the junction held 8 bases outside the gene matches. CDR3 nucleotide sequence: TGTGCCAGCAGCCGGGACAGAAGGAGGAACACCGGGGAGCTGTTTTTT. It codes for CASSRDRRRNTGELFF.

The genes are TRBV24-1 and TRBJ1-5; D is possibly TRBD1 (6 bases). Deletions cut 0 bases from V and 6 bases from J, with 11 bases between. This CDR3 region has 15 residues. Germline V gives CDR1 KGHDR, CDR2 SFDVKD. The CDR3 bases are TGTGCCACCAGTGATTTGATGGGGGGCTCTCAGCCCCAGCATTTT. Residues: CATSDLMGGSQPQHF.

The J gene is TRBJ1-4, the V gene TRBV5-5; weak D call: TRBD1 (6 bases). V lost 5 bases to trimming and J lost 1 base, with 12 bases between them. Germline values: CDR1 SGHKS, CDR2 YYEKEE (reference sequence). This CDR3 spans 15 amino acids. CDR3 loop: CASRRGGLTNEKLFF. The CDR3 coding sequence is TGTGCCAGCAGACGAGGGGGGCTAACTAATGAAAAACTGTTTTTT.

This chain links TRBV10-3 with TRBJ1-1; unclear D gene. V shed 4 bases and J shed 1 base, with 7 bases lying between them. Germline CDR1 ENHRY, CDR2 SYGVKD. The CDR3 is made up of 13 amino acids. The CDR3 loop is CAISGPRNTEAFF. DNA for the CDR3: TGTGCCATCAGTGGTCCCAGGAACACTGAAGCTTTCTTT.

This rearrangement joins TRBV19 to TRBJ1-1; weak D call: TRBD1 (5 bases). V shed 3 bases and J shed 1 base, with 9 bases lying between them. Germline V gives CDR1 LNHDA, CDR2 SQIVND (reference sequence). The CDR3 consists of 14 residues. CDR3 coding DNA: TGTGCCAGTAGTATGGGACTTGGGAACACTGAAGCTTTCTTT. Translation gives CASSMGLGNTEAFF.

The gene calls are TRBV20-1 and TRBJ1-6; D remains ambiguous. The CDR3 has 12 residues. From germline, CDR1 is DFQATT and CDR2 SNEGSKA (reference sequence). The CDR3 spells CTVGSRESPLHF. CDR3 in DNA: TGCACCGTGGGATCTCGGGAATCACCCCTCCACTTT.

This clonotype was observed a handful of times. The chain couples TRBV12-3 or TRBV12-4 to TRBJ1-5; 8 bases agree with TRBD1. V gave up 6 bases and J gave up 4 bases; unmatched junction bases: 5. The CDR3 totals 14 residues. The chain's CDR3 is CASREQGGNQPQHF. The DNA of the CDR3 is TGTGCCAGCAGGGAACAGGGGGGAAATCAGCCCCAGCATTTT.

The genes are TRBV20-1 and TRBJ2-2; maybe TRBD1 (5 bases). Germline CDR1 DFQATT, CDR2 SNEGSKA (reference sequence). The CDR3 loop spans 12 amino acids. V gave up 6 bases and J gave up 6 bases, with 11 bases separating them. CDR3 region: CSAPDRSGELFF. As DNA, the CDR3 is TGCAGTGCCCCTGACAGATCCGGGGAGCTGTTTTTT.

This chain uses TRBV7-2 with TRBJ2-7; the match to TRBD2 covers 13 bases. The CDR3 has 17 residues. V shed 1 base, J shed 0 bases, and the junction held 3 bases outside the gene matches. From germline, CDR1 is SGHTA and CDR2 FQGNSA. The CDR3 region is CASSLEGTSGVSYEQYF. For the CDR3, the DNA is TGTGCCAGCAGCTTAGAAGGGACTAGCGGGGTCTCCTACGAGCAGTACTTC.

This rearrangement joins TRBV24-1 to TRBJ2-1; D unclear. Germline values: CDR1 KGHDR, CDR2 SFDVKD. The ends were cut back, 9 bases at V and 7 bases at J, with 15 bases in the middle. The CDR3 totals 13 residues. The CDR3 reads CATGWERSNEQFF. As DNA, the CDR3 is TGTGCCACCGGCTGGGAACGATCGAATGAGCAGTTCTTC.

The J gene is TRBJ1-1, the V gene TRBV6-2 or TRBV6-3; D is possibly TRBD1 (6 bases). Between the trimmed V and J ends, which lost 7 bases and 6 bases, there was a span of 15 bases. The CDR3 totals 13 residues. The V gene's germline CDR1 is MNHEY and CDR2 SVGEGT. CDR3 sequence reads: CASKQGDFSEAFF. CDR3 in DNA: TGTGCCAGCAAACAGGGAGATTTCTCTGAAGCTTTCTTT.

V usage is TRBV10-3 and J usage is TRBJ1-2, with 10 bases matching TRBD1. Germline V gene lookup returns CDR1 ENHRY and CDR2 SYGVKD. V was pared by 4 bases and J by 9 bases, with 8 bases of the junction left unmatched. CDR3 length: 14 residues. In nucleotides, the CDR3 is TGTGCCATCAGTGTCCCCGGGACAGGGGAAAGCTACACCTTC. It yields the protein CAISVPGTGESYTF.

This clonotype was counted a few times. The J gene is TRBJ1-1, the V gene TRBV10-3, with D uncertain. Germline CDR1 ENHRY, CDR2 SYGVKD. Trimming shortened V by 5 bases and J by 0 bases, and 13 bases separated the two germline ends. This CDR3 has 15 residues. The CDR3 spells CAISRDPQMNTEAFF. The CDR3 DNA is TGTGCCATCAGTAGAGATCCCCAGATGAACACTGAAGCTTTCTTT.

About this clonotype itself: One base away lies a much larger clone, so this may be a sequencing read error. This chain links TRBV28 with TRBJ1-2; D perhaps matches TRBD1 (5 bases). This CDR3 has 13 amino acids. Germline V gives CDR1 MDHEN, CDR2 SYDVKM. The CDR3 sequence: CANSLGAHYGYTF. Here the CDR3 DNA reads TGTGCCAACAGTTTAGGGGCTCACTATGGCTACACCTTC.

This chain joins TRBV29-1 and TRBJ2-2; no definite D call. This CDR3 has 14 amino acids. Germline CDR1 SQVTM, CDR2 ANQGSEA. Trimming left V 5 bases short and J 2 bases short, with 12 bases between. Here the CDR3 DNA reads TGCAGCGTTCGCGGCCATCCTAACACCGGGGAGCTGTTTTTT. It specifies CSVRGHPNTGELFF.